A selection of T cell receptor beta chains follows, all from one sample in a study of blood T cell repertoires in COVID-19. Profiled with immunoSEQ multiplex PCR; TCRdb holds only in-frame clones, not every one. Of 400,000 to 550,000 clones detected, roughly 87% appear once; the ten largest clones hold over 1.5%. Sequenced sample: PBMCs or T cells enriched from blood (not recorded which). The receptors originated from a woman aged 18-29 years with acute COVID-19. Each CDR3 is given with its conserved first and last residue. The D gene is left open where the match is weak. For some rows the clone size is stated as once, few or many, or as a class when expanded; others skip it.

clone size,D gene,J gene,V gene,CDR3 DNA,CDR3 protein
NA,NA,TRBJ2-1,TRBV11-3,TGTGCCAGCGGGAGAGGGAATGAGCAGTTCTTC,CASGRGNEQFF
NA,NA,TRBJ2-5,TRBV28,TGTGCCAGCAGTACCCCCACGAGGGACTTAGAAGAGACCCAGTACTTC,CASSTPTRDLEETQYF
NA,NA,TRBJ2-3,TRBV5-6,TGTGCCAGCAGCTTGGGAGGGGATACGCAGTATTTT,CASSLGGDTQYF
few,TRBD1,TRBJ2-7,TRBV4-3,TGCGCCAGCAGCCAAGGACAGGGGGACTCCTACGAGCAGTACTTC,CASSQGQGDSYEQYF
NA,TRBD1,TRBJ2-1,TRBV24-1,TGTGCCACCAGTAGACAGGGGGATGAGCAGTTCTTC,CATSRQGDEQFF
once,NA,TRBJ2-1,TRBV4-3,TGCGCCAGCAGCCAAGATCTTGAGAGAACAGCAAAATACAATGAGCAGTTCTTC,CASSQDLERTAKYNEQFF
NA,TRBD2,TRBJ2-1,TRBV10-2,TGCGCCAGCAGTGAAAAGTGGGCCGGGGGGAGAAATGAGCAGTTCTTC,CASSEKWAGGRNEQFF
NA,NA,TRBJ2-7,TRBV29-1,TGCAGCGTGCTCCTGACTTACGAGCAGTACTTC,CSVLLTYEQYF
NA,TRBD1,TRBJ1-1,TRBV19,TGTGCCAGTAGTCGGTTAACAGGGGGCGAAACTGAAGCTTTCTTT,CASSRLTGGETEAFF
once,NA,TRBJ1-5,TRBV2,TGTGCCAGCCAGCAGGGACTGCCTAGCAATCAGCCCCAGCATTTT,CASQQGLPSNQPQHF
NA,NA,TRBJ2-5,TRBV7-2,TGTGCCAGCAGCTTAAACAGGGATGGAGAGACCCAGTACTTC,CASSLNRDGETQYF
NA,NA,TRBJ2-7,TRBV28,TGTGCCAGCAGACAACAGGACTACGAGCAGTACTTC,CASRQQDYEQYF
once,NA,TRBJ2-7,TRBV2,TGTGCCAGCAGCAAAAAGGGGCTCACCGACTACGAGCAGTACTTC,CASSKKGLTDYEQYF
NA,TRBD1,TRBJ1-5,TRBV27,TGTGCCAGCAGTTTGGCCCTGAGGACAGGGAAGGGATATACGAGCAATCAGCCCCAGCATTTT,CASSLALRTGKGYTSNQPQHF
NA,TRBD1,TRBJ1-2,TRBV6-5,TGTGCCACTAGACAGGGTAGTGGCTACACCTTC,CATRQGSGYTF
NA,TRBD2,TRBJ2-2,TRBV28,TGTGCCAGCCATCTAGCGGGAGCATCGGGGGAGCTGTTTTTT,CASHLAGASGELFF
once,NA,TRBJ2-2,TRBV24-1,TGTGCCACCAGTGCCGTTGACAGAATCGGGACCGGGGAGCTGTTTTTT,CATSAVDRIGTGELFF
NA,TRBD2,TRBJ2-7,TRBV7-9,TGTGCCAGCAGCTTGAGGCGGGAGGACGAGCAGTACTTC,CASSLRREDEQYF
NA,NA,TRBJ1-5,TRBV7-2,TGTGCCAGCAGCTCTCAGGGCCAGCCCCAGCATTTT,CASSSQGQPQHF
once,NA,TRBJ2-7,TRBV7-9,TGTGCCAGCAGCTTGGAGCAGGGGGGCACCTACGAGCAGTACTTC,CASSLEQGGTYEQYF
NA,NA,TRBJ2-7,TRBV27,TGTGCCAGCAGTTTTGGGGCGAGGTACGAGCAGTACTTC,CASSFGARYEQYF
NA,TRBD1,TRBJ2-5,TRBV18,TGTGCCAGCTCCCTGGACAGGGTGGAGACCCAGTACTTC,CASSLDRVETQYF
NA,TRBD1,TRBJ2-1,TRBV6-5,TGTGCCAGCAGACGCGGCGGGACAGGGTACAATGAGCAGTTCTTC,CASRRGGTGYNEQFF
few,TRBD1,TRBJ1-2,TRBV3-1/TRBV3-2,TGTGCCAGCAGCCGGGACAGGGGGCGGGGTGGCTACACCTTC,CASSRDRGRGGYTF
NA,NA,TRBJ2-3,TRBV13,TGTGCCAGCAGCAACGAACAGGGACGCGAAGATACGCAGTATTTT,CASSNEQGREDTQYF
NA,TRBD2,TRBJ2-3,TRBV3-1/TRBV3-2,TGTGCCAGCAGCCAAGGGCTAGCGGTACTCACAGATACGCAGTATTTT,CASSQGLAVLTDTQYF
NA,NA,TRBJ1-1,TRBV6-5,TGTGCCAGCAGGCCAGACTATTACACTGAAGCTTTCTTT,CASRPDYYTEAFF
NA,NA,TRBJ2-3,TRBV6-5,TGTGCCACTAGCGACTCCACAGATACGCAGTATTTT,CATSDSTDTQYF
NA,NA,TRBJ2-1,TRBV5-1,TGCGCCAGCAGCTTGGAGCCTACCTCCTACAATGAGCAGTTCTTC,CASSLEPTSYNEQFF
NA,TRBD1,TRBJ1-2,TRBV3-1/TRBV3-2,TGTGCCAGCAGCCACCGACGACAGGGTGGGGGCTACACCTTC,CASSHRRQGGGYTF
NA,NA,TRBJ2-1,TRBV27,TGTGCCAGCAGTTCTCTAGGATCGAACAATGAGCAGTTCTTC,CASSSLGSNNEQFF
NA,TRBD1,TRBJ1-2,TRBV6-5,TGTGCCAGCAGGGACAGGTCTGGATATGGCTACACCTTC,CASRDRSGYGYTF
NA,TRBD1,TRBJ1-6,TRBV19,TGTGCCACCGCCCCGGACAGGTCTAATTCACCCCTCCACTTT,CATAPDRSNSPLHF
NA,NA,TRBJ1-2,TRBV6-5,TGTGCCACCTCGCCAGGGGTCTATGGCTACACCTTC,CATSPGVYGYTF
NA,NA,TRBJ2-5,TRBV7-9,TGTGCCAGCAGCTTAGCTTCGGGGTACCAAGAGACCCAGTACTTC,CASSLASGYQETQYF
NA,TRBD1,TRBJ1-6,TRBV18,TGTGCCAGCTCGCCTACGGGACAGCCTAATTCACCCCTCCACTTT,CASSPTGQPNSPLHF
NA,TRBD2,TRBJ2-5,TRBV9,TGTGCCAGCAGCGCCGGACTAGCGGGGGGAGAGACCCAGTACTTC,CASSAGLAGGETQYF
once,TRBD2,TRBJ2-3,TRBV27,TGTGCCAGCAGGGACGTCGTTCTAGCGGAGATGGATACGCAGTATTTT,CASRDVVLAEMDTQYF
once,TRBD1,TRBJ1-3,TRBV5-8,TGTGCCAGCAGCGGGACAGGGATCCCCTCTGGAAACACCATATATTTT,CASSGTGIPSGNTIYF
NA,TRBD1,TRBJ1-4,TRBV10-1,TGCGCCAGCAGTGATGGACAGGCGCTTAATGAAAAACTGTTTTTT,CASSDGQALNEKLFF
NA,NA,TRBJ2-7,TRBV4-3,TGCGCCAGCAGCCAAGGTAGGGGGGGCTACTACGAGCAGTACTTC,CASSQGRGGYYEQYF
NA,NA,TRBJ1-1,TRBV25-1,TGTGCCAGCAGTGACAGGGGAACTGAAGCTTTCTTT,CASSDRGTEAFF